One T cell receptor (beta chain) is described in this entry. Its specificity is unknown. Sample time point: newly diagnosed GD, antithyroid drugs for less than 3 months. Extracted PBMC RNA gave rise to the TCR library. The source of the sample is a study of regulatory T cells in long-lasting Graves disease. V was pared by 4 bases and J by 4 bases, with 17 bases between. CDR1 and CDR2 (germline): SGHRS, YFSETQ. The CDR3 contains 15 residues. Study-wide points: It was in persistent disease that TRBV28, TRBJ1-2 and TRBJ2-5 were favored. It is possible that accuracy was reduced by the small size of the sample.

Arm-PCR with iRepertoire HTBI primers amplified the CDR3 regions for these TCR beta libraries. TCRdb redid the calling of the multiplex PCR reads with MiXCR, one entry per CDR3 protein. The sample holds 350,000 to 550,000 distinct CDR3 sequences, 14% seen once. The sample also formed part of further work on T cells in Graves' hyperthyroidism and ophthalmopathy. That paper adds: Carried out on the TCR CDR3, a first-round RT-PCR used the HTBI primer set. Ophthalmopathy onset followed model prediction by a median around 6.9 months.

Sequenced material: peripheral blood mononuclear cells (PBMCs), taken at new diagnosis, from a patient treated with antithyroid drugs. This sequence joins TRBV5-1 and TRBJ1-1; D possibly corresponds to TRBD1 (5 bases). This sequence originates from a woman aged 45-65 years with Graves disease. The CDR3 DNA sequence: TGCGCCAGCAGCCTACAGGTAACCGGGCTCACTGAAGCTTTCTTT. This translates into CASSLQVTGLTEAFF.